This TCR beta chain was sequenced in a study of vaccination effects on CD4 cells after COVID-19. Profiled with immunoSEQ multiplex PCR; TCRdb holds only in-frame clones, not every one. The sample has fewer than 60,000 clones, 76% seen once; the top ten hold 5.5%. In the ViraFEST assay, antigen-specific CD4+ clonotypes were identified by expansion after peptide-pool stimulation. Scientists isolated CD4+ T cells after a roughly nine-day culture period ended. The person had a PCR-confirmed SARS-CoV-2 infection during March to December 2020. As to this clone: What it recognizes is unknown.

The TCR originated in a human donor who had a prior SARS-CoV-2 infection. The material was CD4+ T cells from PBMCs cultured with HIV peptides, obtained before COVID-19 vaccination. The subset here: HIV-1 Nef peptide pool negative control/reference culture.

DNA for the CDR3: TGTGCGAAGGGCACCTACGAGCAGTACTTC. Its protein is CAKGTYEQYF. The chain employs TRBV11-3 and TRBJ2-7; D not resolved. Germline V CDR1 and CDR2: SGHNT, YENEEA. This CDR3 is built from 10 residues.